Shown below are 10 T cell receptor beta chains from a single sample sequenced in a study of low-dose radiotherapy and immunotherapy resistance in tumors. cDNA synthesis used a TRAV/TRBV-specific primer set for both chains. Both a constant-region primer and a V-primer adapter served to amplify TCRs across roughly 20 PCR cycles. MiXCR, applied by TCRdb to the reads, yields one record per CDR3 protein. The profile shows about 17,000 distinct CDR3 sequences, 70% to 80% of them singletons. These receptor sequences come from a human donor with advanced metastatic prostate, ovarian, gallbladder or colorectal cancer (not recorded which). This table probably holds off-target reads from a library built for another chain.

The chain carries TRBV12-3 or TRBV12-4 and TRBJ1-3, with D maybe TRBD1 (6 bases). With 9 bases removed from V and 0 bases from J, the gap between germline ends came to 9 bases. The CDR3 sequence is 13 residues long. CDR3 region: CASDRSSGNTIYF. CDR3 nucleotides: TGTGCCAGTGACAGGAGCTCTGGAAACACCATATATTTT.

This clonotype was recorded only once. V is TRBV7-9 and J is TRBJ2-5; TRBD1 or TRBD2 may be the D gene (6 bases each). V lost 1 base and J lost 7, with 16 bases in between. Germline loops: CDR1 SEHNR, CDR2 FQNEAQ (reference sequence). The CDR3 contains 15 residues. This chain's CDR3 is CASSLVGRGLLTQYF. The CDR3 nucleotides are TGTGCCAGCAGCTTAGTCGGTCGGGGGCTATTGACCCAGTACTTC.

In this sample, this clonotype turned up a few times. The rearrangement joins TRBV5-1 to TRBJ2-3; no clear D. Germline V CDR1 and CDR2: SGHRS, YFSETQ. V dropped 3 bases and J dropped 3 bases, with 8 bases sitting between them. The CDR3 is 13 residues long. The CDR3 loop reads CASSSLGTDTQYF. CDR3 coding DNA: TGCGCCAGCAGCTCCTTGGGGACAGATACGCAGTATTTT. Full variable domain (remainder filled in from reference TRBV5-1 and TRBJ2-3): KAGVTQTPRYLIKTRGQQVTLSCSPISGHRSVSWYQQTPGQGLQFLFEYFSETQRNKGNFPGRFSGRQFSNSRSEMNVSTLELGDSALYLCASSSLGTDTQYFGPGTRLTVL.

The CDR3 bases are TGTGCCAGCAGTAGGGACAGGGCCCCCGGGGCTGAAGCTTTCTTT. Amino acids: CASSRDRAPGAEAFF. The chain couples TRBV2 to TRBJ1-1; 9 nucleotides align to TRBD1. Germline trimming cut 5 bases from V and 6 bases from J; bases unmatched to any gene: 10. The CDR3 spans 15 residues. CDR1 and CDR2 from the germline V gene are SNHLY and FYNNEI.

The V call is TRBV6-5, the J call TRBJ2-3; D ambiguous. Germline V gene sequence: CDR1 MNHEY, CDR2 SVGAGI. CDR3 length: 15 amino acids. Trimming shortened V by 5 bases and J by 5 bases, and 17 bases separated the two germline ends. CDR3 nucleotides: TGTGCCAGCAGTGAAGATGCCAGCCTGGGAGATACGCAGTATTTT. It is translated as CASSEDASLGDTQYF.

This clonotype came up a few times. As DNA, the CDR3 is TGTGCCAGCGCGGCCGGGACTAGTTTTTCTAGCACAGATACGCAGTATTTT. Translation gives CASAAGTSFSSTDTQYF. The gene calls are TRBV7-2 and TRBJ2-3; TRBD2 agrees at 8 bases. Germline-derived CDR1 and CDR2 are SGHTA and FQGNSA. The CDR3 is made up of 17 amino acids. V dropped 8 bases and J dropped 0; count of bases not matched to a gene: 13.

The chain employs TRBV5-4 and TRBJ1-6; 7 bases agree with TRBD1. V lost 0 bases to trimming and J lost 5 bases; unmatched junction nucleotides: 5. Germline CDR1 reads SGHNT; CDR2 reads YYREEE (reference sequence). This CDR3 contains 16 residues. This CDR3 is CASSLGRQGDNSPLHF. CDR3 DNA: TGTGCCAGCAGCTTGGGGAGACAGGGAGATAATTCACCCCTCCACTTT.

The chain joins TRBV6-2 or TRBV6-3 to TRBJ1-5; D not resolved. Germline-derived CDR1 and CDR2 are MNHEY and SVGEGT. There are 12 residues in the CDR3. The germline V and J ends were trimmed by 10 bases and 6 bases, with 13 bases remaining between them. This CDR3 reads CATHARVQPQHF. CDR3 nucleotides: TGTGCCACCCACGCAAGGGTTCAGCCCCAGCATTTT.

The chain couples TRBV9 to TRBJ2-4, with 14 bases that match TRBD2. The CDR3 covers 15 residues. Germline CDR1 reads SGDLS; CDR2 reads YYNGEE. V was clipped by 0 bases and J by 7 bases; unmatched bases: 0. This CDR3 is CASSVGLAGGNIQYF. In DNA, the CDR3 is TGTGCCAGCAGCGTAGGACTAGCGGGAGGGAACATTCAGTACTTC.

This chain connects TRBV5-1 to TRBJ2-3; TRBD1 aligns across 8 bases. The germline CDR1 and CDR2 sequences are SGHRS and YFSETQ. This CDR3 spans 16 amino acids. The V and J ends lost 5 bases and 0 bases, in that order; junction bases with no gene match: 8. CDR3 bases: TGCGCCAGCAGGGCGACAGGGGACTTTAGCACAGATACGCAGTATTTT. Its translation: CASRATGDFSTDTQYF. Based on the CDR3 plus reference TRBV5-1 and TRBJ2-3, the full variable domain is KAGVTQTPRYLIKTRGQQVTLSCSPISGHRSVSWYQQTPGQGLQFLFEYFSETQRNKGNFPGRFSGRQFSNSRSEMNVSTLELGDSALYLCASRATGDFSTDTQYFGPGTRLTVL.